The entry below describes one T cell receptor (beta chain). V was shortened by 3 bases and J by 2 bases, with 14 bases between the two germline ends. Germline V lookup: CDR1 MDHEN, CDR2 SYDVKM. The length of the CDR3 is 16 residues. Assay used: immunoSEQ multiplex PCR; TCRdb lists only in-frame clones, some missing. The repertoire holds fewer than 250,000 clones, with about 82% as singletons. This sample is drawn from a study of blood T cell repertoires in COVID-19. Enrollees, about 18 to 90 years old, lived in 24 US areas. Cohorts were assigned according to the clinical history that participants reported.

Source material: PBMCs or T cells enriched from blood (not recorded which). This clonotype was obtained from a woman in her fifties or sixties who had recovered from COVID-19. The J gene is TRBJ1-5, the V gene TRBV28; D call uncertain. The CDR3 DNA follows: TGTGCCAGCAGTTTCGGTTGGGCGCCGGGCAATCAGCCCCAGCATTTT. This codes for CASSFGWAPGNQPQHF.